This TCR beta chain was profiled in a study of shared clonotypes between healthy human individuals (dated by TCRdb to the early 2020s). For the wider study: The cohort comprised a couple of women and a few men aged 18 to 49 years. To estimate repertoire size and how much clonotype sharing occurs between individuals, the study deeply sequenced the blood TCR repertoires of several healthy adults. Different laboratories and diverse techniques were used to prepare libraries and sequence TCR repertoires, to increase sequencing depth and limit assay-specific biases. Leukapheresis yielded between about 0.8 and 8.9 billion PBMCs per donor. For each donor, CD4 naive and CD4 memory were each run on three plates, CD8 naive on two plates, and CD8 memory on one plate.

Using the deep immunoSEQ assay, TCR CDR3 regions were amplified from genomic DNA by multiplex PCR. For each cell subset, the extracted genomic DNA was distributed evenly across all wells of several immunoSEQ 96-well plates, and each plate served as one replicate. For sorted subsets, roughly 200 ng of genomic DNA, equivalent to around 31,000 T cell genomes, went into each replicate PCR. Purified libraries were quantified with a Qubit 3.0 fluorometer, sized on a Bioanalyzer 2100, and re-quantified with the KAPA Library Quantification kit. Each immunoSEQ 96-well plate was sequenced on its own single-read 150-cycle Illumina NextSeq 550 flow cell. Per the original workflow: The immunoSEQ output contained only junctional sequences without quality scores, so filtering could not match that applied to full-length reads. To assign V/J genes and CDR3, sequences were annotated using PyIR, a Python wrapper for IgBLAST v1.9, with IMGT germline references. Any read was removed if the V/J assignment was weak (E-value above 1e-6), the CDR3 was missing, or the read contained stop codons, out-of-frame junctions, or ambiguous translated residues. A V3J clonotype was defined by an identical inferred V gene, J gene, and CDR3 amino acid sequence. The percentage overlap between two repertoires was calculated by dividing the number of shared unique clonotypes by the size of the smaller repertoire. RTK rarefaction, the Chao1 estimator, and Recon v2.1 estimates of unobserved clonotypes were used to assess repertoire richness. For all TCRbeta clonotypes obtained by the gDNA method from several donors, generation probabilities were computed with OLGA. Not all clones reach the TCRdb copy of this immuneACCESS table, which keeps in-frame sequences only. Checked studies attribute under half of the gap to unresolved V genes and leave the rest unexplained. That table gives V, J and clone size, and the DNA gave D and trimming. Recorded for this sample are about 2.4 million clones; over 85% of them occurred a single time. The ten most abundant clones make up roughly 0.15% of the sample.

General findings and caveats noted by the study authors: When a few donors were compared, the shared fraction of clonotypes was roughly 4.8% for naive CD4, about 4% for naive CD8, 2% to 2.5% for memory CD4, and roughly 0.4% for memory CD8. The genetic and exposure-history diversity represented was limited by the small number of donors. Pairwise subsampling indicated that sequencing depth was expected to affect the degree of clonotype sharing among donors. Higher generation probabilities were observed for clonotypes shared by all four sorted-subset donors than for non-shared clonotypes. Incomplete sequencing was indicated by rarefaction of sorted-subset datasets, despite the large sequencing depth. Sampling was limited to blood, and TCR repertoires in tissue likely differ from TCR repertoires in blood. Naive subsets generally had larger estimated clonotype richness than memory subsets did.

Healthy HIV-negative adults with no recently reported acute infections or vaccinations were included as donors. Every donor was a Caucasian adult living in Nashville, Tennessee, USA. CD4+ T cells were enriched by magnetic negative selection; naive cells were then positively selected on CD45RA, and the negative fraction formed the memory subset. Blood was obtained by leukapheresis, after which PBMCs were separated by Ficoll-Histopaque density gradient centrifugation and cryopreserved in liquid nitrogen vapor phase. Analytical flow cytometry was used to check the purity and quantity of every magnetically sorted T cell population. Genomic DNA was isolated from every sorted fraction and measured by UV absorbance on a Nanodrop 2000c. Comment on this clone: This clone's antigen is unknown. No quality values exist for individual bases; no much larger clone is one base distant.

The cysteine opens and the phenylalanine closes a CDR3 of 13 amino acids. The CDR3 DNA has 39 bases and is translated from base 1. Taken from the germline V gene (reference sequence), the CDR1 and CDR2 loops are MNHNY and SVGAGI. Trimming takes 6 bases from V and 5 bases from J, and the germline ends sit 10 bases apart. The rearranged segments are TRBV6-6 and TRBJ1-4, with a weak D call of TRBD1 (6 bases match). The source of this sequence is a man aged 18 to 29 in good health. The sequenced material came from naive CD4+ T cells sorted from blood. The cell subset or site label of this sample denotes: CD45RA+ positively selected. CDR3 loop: CASRRDTNEKLFF. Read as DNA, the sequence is TGTGCCAGCAGACGGGACACGAATGAAAAACTGTTTTTT.